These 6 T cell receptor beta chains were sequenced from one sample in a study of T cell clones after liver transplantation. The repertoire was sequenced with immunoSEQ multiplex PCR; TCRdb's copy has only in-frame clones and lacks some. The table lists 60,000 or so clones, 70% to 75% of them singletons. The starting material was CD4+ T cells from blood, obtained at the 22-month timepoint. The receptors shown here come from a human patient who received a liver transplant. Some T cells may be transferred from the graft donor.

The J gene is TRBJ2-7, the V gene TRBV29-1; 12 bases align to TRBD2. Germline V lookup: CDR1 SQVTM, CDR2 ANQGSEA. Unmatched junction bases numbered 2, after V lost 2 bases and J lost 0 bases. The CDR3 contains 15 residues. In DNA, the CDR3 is TGCAGCGTTGAACTAGCGGGGGGGAGCTCCTACGAGCAGTACTTC. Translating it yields CSVELAGGSSYEQYF.

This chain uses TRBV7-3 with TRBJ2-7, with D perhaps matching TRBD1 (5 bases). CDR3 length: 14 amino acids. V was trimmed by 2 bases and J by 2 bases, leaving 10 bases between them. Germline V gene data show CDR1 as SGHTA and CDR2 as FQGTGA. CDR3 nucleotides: TGTGCCAGCAGCTTACAGATGACAGCCTACGAGCAGTACTTC. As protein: CASSLQMTAYEQYF.

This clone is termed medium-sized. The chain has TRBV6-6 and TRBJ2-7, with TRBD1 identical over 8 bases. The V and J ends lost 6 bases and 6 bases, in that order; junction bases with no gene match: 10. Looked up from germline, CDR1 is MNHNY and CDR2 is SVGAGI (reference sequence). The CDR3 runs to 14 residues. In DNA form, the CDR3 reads TGTGCCAGCAGCTATGACCAGGGGGCGGCCGAGCAGTACTTC. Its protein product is CASSYDQGAAEQYF.

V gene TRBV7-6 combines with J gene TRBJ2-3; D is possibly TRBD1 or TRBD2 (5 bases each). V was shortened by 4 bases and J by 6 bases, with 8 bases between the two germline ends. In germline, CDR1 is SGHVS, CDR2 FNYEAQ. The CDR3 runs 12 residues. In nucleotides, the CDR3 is TGTGCCAGCAGCTCCGAGGGGGATACGCAGTATTTT. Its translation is CASSSEGDTQYF. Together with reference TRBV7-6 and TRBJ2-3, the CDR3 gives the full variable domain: GAGVSQSPRYKVTKRGQDVALRCDPISGHVSLYWYRQALGQGPEFLTYFNYEAQQDKSGLPNDRFSAERPEGSISTLTIQRTEQRDSAMYRCASSSEGDTQYFGPGTRLTVL.

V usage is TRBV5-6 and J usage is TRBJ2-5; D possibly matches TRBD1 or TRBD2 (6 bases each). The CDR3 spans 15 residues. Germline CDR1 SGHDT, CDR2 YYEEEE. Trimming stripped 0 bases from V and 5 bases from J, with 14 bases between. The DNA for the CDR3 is TGTGCCAGCAGCTTGGTCTTCGGGGGCGAGGAGACCCAGTACTTC. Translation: CASSLVFGGEETQYF.

The CDR3 DNA follows: TGTGCCAGCGGTCGACAGTTCTACGAGCAGTACTTC. As protein: CASGRQFYEQYF. The rearrangement links TRBV2 to TRBJ2-7; possibly TRBD1 for D (5 bases). Looked up from germline, CDR1 is SNHLY and CDR2 is FYNNEI. V lost 8 bases, J lost 3 bases, and 11 bases lay in between. This CDR3 is built from 12 residues.